Listed below are T cell receptor beta chains from one sample, sequenced in a study of T cells after yellow fever vaccination. TCRdb re-derived calls from the 5' RACE reads in MiXCR, one entry per CDR3 protein. The sample holds around 100,000 distinct CDR3 sequences, around 8% seen once. This sample comprised CD8+ T cells sorted from PBMCs, obtained 45 days after the yellow fever booster vaccination. These receptors all stem from a man under 40 who received the YFV17D yellow fever vaccine. CDR3s include the opening cysteine and the closing phenylalanine or tryptophan. D genes are given only for firm matches. Rows give clone size only sometimes, using once, few, many, or a class for an expanded clone.

size: few
V: TRBV29-1
D: -
J: TRBJ2-7
CDR3: CSVSGYDEQYF
DNA: TGCAGCGTTTCCGGGTACGACGAGCAGTACTTC

size: many
V: TRBV20-1
D: TRBD2
J: TRBJ2-7
CDR3: CSAGTREGDEQYF
DNA: TGCAGTGCCGGGACTCGGGAGGGCGACGAGCAGTACTTC

size: few
V: TRBV30
D: TRBD1
J: TRBJ2-7
CDR3: CAWTGGSYEQYF
DNA: TGTGCCTGGACAGGGGGTAGTTACGAGCAGTACTTC

size: many
V: TRBV6-5
D: -
J: TRBJ1-1
CDR3: CASSHGARDEAFF
DNA: TGTGCCAGCAGTCATGGGGCACGCGATGAAGCTTTCTTT

size: many
V: TRBV6-1
D: -
J: TRBJ2-7
CDR3: CASGIGVAGWPYEQYF
DNA: TGTGCCAGCGGCATAGGGGTTGCAGGGTGGCCCTACGAGCAGTACTTC

size: -
V: TRBV7-9
D: -
J: TRBJ2-7
CDR3: CASSLVNYEHYF
DNA: TGTGCCAGCAGCTTAGTTAACTACGAGCACTACTTC

size: many
V: TRBV10-2
D: -
J: TRBJ1-1
CDR3: CASSGNTEAFF
DNA: TGCGCCAGCTCGGGGAACACTGAAGCTTTCTTT

size: many
V: TRBV28
D: -
J: TRBJ2-7
CDR3: CASSLIRGIPSEGVSYEQYF
DNA: TGTGCCAGCAGTTTGATTCGGGGGATTCCCTCGGAGGGGGTATCCTACGAGCAGTACTTC

size: many
V: TRBV10-3
D: -
J: TRBJ2-4
CDR3: CAISDNDRNENIQYF
DNA: TGTGCCATCAGTGACAACGACAGGAACGAAAACATTCAGTACTTC

size: many
V: TRBV20-1
D: -
J: TRBJ2-7
CDR3: CSAPIREFYEQYF
DNA: TGCAGTGCCCCAATCAGGGAGTTCTACGAGCAGTACTTC

size: few
V: TRBV5-8
D: TRBD2
J: TRBJ2-1
CDR3: CASSLAWTSGFHEQFF
DNA: TGTGCCAGCAGCTTGGCCTGGACTAGCGGTTTTCATGAGCAGTTCTTC

size: few
V: TRBV9
D: -
J: TRBJ2-5
CDR3: CASSPSREWETQYF
DNA: TGTGCCAGCAGCCCGAGCAGGGAATGGGAGACCCAGTACTTC

size: -
V: TRBV7-8
D: -
J: TRBJ1-1
CDR3: CASSGYRADTEAFF
DNA: TGTGCCAGCAGCGGCTACAGGGCGGACACTGAAGCTTTCTTT

size: many
V: TRBV20-1
D: TRBD2
J: TRBJ2-3
CDR3: CSARLAGWVDTQYF
DNA: TGCAGTGCTAGGCTAGCGGGATGGGTAGATACGCAGTATTTT

size: many
V: TRBV27
D: -
J: TRBJ2-7
CDR3: CASSLVPTSYEQYF
DNA: TGTGCCAGCAGTTTGGTCCCGACCTCCTACGAGCAGTACTTC

size: few
V: TRBV5-4
D: -
J: TRBJ2-1
CDR3: CASSSIHEQFF
DNA: TGTGCCAGCAGCTCCATCCATGAGCAGTTCTTC

size: few
V: TRBV3-1
D: -
J: TRBJ2-1
CDR3: CASSQDRVGGGNEQFF
DNA: TGTGCCAGCAGCCAAGATCGGGTAGGGGGGGGCAATGAGCAGTTCTTC

size: many
V: TRBV6-5
D: TRBD1
J: TRBJ1-1
CDR3: CASSTTGDMNTEAFF
DNA: TGTGCCAGCAGTACGACAGGGGACATGAACACTGAAGCTTTCTTT

size: -
V: TRBV6-1
D: TRBD1
J: TRBJ2-5
CDR3: CASSQGQGAETQYF
DNA: TGTGCCAGCAGTCAAGGACAGGGGGCGGAGACCCAGTACTTC

size: many
V: TRBV27
D: -
J: TRBJ2-3
CDR3: CASSPMLTDTQYF
DNA: TGTGCCAGCAGCCCCATGTTAACAGATACGCAGTATTTT

size: -
V: TRBV27
D: -
J: TRBJ1-2
CDR3: CASSLAEEVDGYGYTF
DNA: TGTGCCAGCAGTTTAGCCGAAGAAGTGGACGGCTATGGCTACACCTTC

size: -
V: TRBV13
D: TRBD2
J: TRBJ2-1
CDR3: CACTHDSRTSGDYNEQFF
DNA: TGTGCCTGCACCCATGACTCCAGGACTAGCGGGGACTACAATGAGCAGTTCTTC

size: many
V: TRBV29-1
D: TRBD2
J: TRBJ2-3
CDR3: CSVEGAGAGTDTQYF
DNA: TGCAGCGTTGAGGGAGCGGGAGCAGGAACAGATACGCAGTATTTT

size: many
V: TRBV5-1
D: TRBD2
J: TRBJ2-2
CDR3: CASSFRGGANTGELFF
DNA: TGCGCCAGCAGCTTCCGCGGGGGGGCGAACACCGGGGAGCTGTTTTTT